This T cell receptor beta chain was recorded in a study of identical twins. Study results and caveats: Out-of-frame alpha sequences shared by twins were enriched for low generation probability. Abundant beta clonotypes from cord blood had fewer insertions, unlike memory repertoires, which showed none. Models came in too low on out-of-frame TCR alpha sharing in monozygotic twins.

There are a few counts of this clonotype. Antigen unknown. In TCRdb, the 5' RACE reads were re-called with MiXCR into one record per CDR3 protein. The table records 400,000 to 500,000 distinct CDR3 sequences, around an eighth of them present only once. In addition, the sample was reused for a study of yellow fever vaccine responses in identical twins. That source notes: Convergence reportedly seemed to mark part of the twins' vaccine T cell response, with personalization marking the rest.

This clonotype was sampled from a woman under 30 in good health. Sequencing used CD4+ T cells sorted from blood.

DNA of the CDR3: TGTGCCAGTAGTATCGGGACTAGCGGGAGGCCCTACAATGAGCAGTTCTTC. It encodes CASSIGTSGRPYNEQFF. This rearrangement joins TRBV19 to TRBJ2-1; the match to TRBD2 covers 15 bases. CDR3 size: 17 residues. Germline V gene data show CDR1 as LNHDA and CDR2 as SQIVND (reference sequence). J gave up 2 bases and V 3 bases, and 2 bases lay outside the gene matches.